This T cell receptor beta chain was recovered during a study of blood T cell repertoires in COVID-19. Whole-study context: Whether acute or convalescent, the COVID-19 samples came from the United States, Italy and Spain. Sources were T cells, B-cell-depleted T cells, or PBMCs; the material itself was cDNA or gDNA.

Per the original methods: Nucleated cell number was recorded as an estimate derived from reference gene primer amplification. The assay was immunoSEQ multiplex PCR, and TCRdb's table has in-frame clones only and misses some. That table is the source of V, J and clone size, and D and trimming were worked out from the DNA. The sample lists roughly 250,000 clones; approximately 84% were seen once. A single count supports this clone. J lost 7 bases, V lost 7 bases, and 7 bases had no gene match. This CDR3 comprises 13 residues. Germline V gene data show CDR1 as MDHEN and CDR2 as SYDVKM. Sequencing input: peripheral blood. The sequence derives from a middle-aged man with acute or convalescent COVID-19. V and J are TRBV28 and TRBJ2-1; TRBD1 agrees at 7 bases. The DNA of the CDR3 is TGTGCCAGCATAGGGACAGTGGAGAATGAGCAGTTCTTC. Amino acid sequence: CASIGTVENEQFF.